This T cell receptor beta chain was captured in a study of blood T cell repertoires in COVID-19. Study information: T cells, B-cell-depleted T cells, or PBMCs supplied cDNA or gDNA.

Germline V gene data show CDR1 as LNHDA and CDR2 as SQIVND (reference sequence). V was clipped by 3 bases and J by 6 bases; unmatched bases: 1. The CDR3 loop spans 14 amino acids. This clone was detected only a few times. The authors' processing: Reference gene primers were amplified, and this amplification served to estimate nucleated cell counts. Method: immunoSEQ multiplex PCR; TCRdb's copy keeps in-frame clones and lacks some. The D gene and trimming were derived from the DNA, and the V and J assignments and clone size from that table. The sample has some 400,000 clones, about 89% seen once. Those enrolled in Seattle joined during active infection and were followed longitudinally afterward.

This chain joins TRBV19 and TRBJ2-7; 14 bases match TRBD2. The sequence came from a woman aged 30 to 39 with COVID-19, enrolled during active disease. Sequencing was done on a sample of peripheral blood. CDR3 nucleotide sequence: TGTGCCAGTAGTATGGGGACTAGCGGGGGCGAGCAGTACTTC. Encoded protein: CASSMGTSGGEQYF.